This T cell receptor (beta chain) came from a study of cytotoxic CD8 clonotypes in ibrutinib-treated CLL. Study-level points and caveats: Upon ibrutinib response clonality rose, and upon progression it fell back toward baseline. Sustained-remission and progressing patients had unequal sampling times.

CDR1 is SGHRS and CDR2 is YFSETQ in the germline V gene. CDR3 length equals 15 residues. V lost 4 bases and J 2 bases, leaving 14 bases between the germline ends. Library input was around 2.1 micrograms of DNA from cryopreserved PBMCs. In regard to this clone: What it binds is not known.

Deep sequencing aimed at 1 in 200,000 to 1 in 1 million T cells' resolution. The protocol was immunoSEQ multiplex PCR, while the TCRdb copy is restricted to in-frame clones and leaves out a portion. Of about 300,000 clones in the sample, over 55% were seen once. The source is a human donor with chronic lymphocytic leukemia. The genes are TRBV5-1 and TRBJ2-3, with TRBD2 as a possible D gene (5 bases). This specimen consisted of PBMCs, obtained after 36 months of ibrutinib treatment. CDR3 in DNA: TGCGCCAGCAGCAGCTCGCTAGCCCACACAGATACGCAGTATTTT. This gives the protein CASSSSLAHTDTQYF.